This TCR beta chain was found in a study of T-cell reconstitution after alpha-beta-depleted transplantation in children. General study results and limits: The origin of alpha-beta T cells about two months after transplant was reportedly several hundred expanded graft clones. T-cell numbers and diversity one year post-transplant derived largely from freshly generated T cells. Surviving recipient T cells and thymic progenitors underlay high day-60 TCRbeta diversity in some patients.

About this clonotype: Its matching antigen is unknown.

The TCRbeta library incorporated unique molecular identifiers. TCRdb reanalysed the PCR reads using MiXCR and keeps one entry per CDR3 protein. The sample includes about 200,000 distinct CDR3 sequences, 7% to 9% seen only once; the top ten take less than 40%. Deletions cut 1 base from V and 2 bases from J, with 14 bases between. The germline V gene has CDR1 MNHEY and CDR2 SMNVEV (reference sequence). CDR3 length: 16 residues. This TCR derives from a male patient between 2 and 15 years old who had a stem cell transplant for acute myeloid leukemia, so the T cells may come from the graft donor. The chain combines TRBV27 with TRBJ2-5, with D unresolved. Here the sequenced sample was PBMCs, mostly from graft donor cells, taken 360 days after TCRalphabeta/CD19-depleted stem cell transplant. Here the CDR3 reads CASSLYRTPRQETQYF. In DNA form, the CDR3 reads TGTGCCAGCAGTTTATATCGTACGCCGAGGCAAGAGACCCAGTACTTC.